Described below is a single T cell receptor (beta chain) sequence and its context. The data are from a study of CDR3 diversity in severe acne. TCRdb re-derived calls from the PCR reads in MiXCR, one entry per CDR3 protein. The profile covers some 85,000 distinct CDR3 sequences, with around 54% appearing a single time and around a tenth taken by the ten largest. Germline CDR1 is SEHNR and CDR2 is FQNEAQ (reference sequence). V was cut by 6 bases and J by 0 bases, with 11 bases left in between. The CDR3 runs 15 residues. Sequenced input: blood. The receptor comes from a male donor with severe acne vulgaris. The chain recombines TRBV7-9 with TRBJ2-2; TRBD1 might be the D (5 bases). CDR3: CASRLTDANTGELFF. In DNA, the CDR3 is TGTGCCAGCAGGTTGACAGACGCGAACACCGGGGAGCTGTTTTTT.